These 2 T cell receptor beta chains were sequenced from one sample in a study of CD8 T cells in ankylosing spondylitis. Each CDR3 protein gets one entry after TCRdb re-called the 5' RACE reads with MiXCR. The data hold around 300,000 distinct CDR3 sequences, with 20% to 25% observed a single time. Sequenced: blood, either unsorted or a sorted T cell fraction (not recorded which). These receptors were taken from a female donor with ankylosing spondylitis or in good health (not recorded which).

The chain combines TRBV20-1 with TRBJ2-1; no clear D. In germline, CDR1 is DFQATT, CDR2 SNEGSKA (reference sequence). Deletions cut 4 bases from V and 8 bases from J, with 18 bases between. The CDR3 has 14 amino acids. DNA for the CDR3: TGCAGTGCTAATCGGGCTAGAAAAGGATATGAGCAGTTCTTC. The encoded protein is CSANRARKGYEQFF.

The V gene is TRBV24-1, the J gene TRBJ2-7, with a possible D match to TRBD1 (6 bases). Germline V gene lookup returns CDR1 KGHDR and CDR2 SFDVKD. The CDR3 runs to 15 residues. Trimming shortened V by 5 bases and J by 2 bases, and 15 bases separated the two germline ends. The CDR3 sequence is CATSGPGGPAYEQYF. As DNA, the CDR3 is TGTGCCACCAGTGGCCCTGGGGGCCCAGCCTACGAGCAGTACTTC.